What follows are 11 T cell receptor beta chains derived from one specimen sequenced in a study of blood T cell repertoires in COVID-19. This table comes from immunoSEQ multiplex PCR, and its TCRdb copy is limited to in-frame clones, with some not included. Of roughly 330,000 clones listed, about 84% are singletons. Sequences were obtained from peripheral blood. The receptor source for this set is a woman aged 50 to 65 with acute or convalescent COVID-19.

The chain couples TRBV30 to TRBJ1-2, with 9 bases lining up with TRBD1. The germline V gene has CDR1 GTSNPN and CDR2 SVGIG (reference sequence). The V and J ends lost 0 bases and 13 bases, in that order; junction bases with no gene match: 6. This CDR3 contains 12 residues. CDR3 sequence reads: CAWSVVQGAFTF. The CDR3, as DNA: TGTGCCTGGAGTGTTGTACAGGGGGCTTTCACCTTC.

V gene TRBV6-6 combines with J gene TRBJ1-1, with D perhaps matching TRBD1 (6 bases). The CDR3 consists of 11 residues. V was clipped by 5 bases and J by 14 bases, with 15 bases between them. Germline V lookup: CDR1 MNHNY, CDR2 SVGAGI (reference sequence). DNA of the CDR3: TGTGCCAGCAGTCGCGGACAGAAGGCGTTCTTT. Translating it yields CASSRGQKAFF.

CDR3: CASSWGTVGSPLHF. The CDR3 DNA follows: TGTGCCAGCAGCTGGGGGACTGTTGGTTCACCCCTCCACTTT. This chain links TRBV5-5 with TRBJ1-6; perhaps TRBD1 as D (5 bases). V lost 3 bases to trimming and J lost 9 bases, with 13 bases between them. The CDR3 consists of 14 residues. Germline CDR1 SGHKS, CDR2 YYEKEE (reference sequence).

J is TRBJ2-2 and V is TRBV18; no clear D. Germline CDR1 and CDR2: KGHSH and LQKENI. The CDR3 is 14 residues long. Trimming removed 3 bases from V and 1 base from J, with 6 bases in between. The CDR3 DNA reads TGTGCCAGCTCACCGACAAAGAACACCGGGGAGCTGTTTTTT. It yields the protein CASSPTKNTGELFF. The full variable domain, with the rest looked up from reference TRBV18 and TRBJ2-2, is NAGVMQNPRHLVRRRGQEARLRCSPMKGHSHVYWYRQLPEEGLKFMVYLQKENIIDESGMPKERFSAEFPKEGPSILRIQQVVRGDSAAYFCASSPTKNTGELFFGEGSRLTVL.

This rearrangement joins TRBV18 to TRBJ2-2, with a weak D call TRBD2 (5 bases). Germline V gene lookup returns CDR1 KGHSH and CDR2 LQKENI. V lost 3 bases and J 7 bases, leaving 9 bases between the germline ends. The CDR3 sequence is 13 residues long. Here the CDR3 reads CASSPRAGGELFF. CDR3 bases: TGTGCCAGCTCACCGCGGGCCGGCGGGGAGCTGTTTTTT.

The V and J genes are TRBV7-2 and TRBJ2-1; 7 bases match TRBD1. Trimming removed 5 bases from V and 2 bases from J; junction bases left unmatched: 6. The CDR3 runs to 15 residues. Germline values: CDR1 SGHTA, CDR2 FQGNSA. Written as DNA, the CDR3 is TGTGCCAGCAGCGGCGGACAGGCCGCCTACAATGAGCAGTTCTTC. This encodes CASSGGQAAYNEQFF. Based on the CDR3 plus reference TRBV7-2 and TRBJ2-1, the full variable domain is GAGVSQSPSNKVTEKGKDVELRCDPISGHTALYWYRQSLGQGLEFLIYFQGNSAPDKSGLPSDRFSAERTGGSVSTLTIQRTQQEDSAVYLCASSGGQAAYNEQFFGPGTRLTVL.

The chain uses TRBV6-2 or TRBV6-3 and TRBJ2-1; D is uncertain. Trimming pared 4 bases from V and 6 bases from J, leaving 10 bases between. Germline-derived CDR1 and CDR2 are MNHEY and SVGEGT. The length of the CDR3 is 13 residues. CDR3 DNA sequence: TGTGCCAGCAGTTTCTTTAGCCGCAATGAGCAGTTCTTC. Its translation is CASSFFSRNEQFF.

CDR3 DNA: TGTGCCAGCAGCCCGGGGACTAGCTTTACGCATGAGCAGTTCTTC. Its protein is CASSPGTSFTHEQFF. The rearrangement joins TRBV13 to TRBJ2-1, with 9 bases identical to TRBD2. Germline assignment: CDR1 PRHDT and CDR2 FYEKMQ (reference sequence). Trimming removed 5 bases from V and 8 bases from J; junction bases left unmatched: 10. This CDR3 has 15 amino acids.

The genes are TRBV27 and TRBJ1-6, with D perhaps TRBD1 (5 bases). Trimming took 3 bases from V and 8 from J, leaving 11 bases between them. Per the germline V gene, CDR1 is MNHEY and CDR2 is SMNVEV (reference sequence). This CDR3 is 14 amino acids long. CDR3 nucleotides: TGTGCCAGCAGTTTCGGGGGTACGGATTCACCCCTCCACTTT. It translates to CASSFGGTDSPLHF.

This rearrangement joins TRBV28 to TRBJ1-4, with D maybe TRBD1 (5 bases). Trimming left V 3 bases short and J 6 bases short, with 8 bases between. Germline CDR1 is MDHEN and CDR2 is SYDVKM. The CDR3 extends over 13 amino acids. This chain's CDR3 is CASSFRGDEKLFF. The CDR3 DNA reads as TGTGCCAGCAGTTTTCGGGGGGATGAAAAACTGTTTTTT.

The chain uses TRBV18 and TRBJ1-1; 9 bases match TRBD1. Germline assignment: CDR1 KGHSH and CDR2 LQKENI. V lost 5 bases to trimming and J lost 8 bases; unmatched junction nucleotides: 12. The CDR3 is 15 amino acids. Here the CDR3 reads CASSTTGQGRLEAFF. DNA for the CDR3: TGTGCCAGCTCAACTACGGGACAGGGAAGATTGGAAGCTTTCTTT.